What follows is one TCR beta chain and its context. Original data processing: Estimation of nucleated cell counts was performed using reference gene primer amplification. Repertoires were generated with immunoSEQ multiplex PCR, while TCRdb's copy carries only in-frame clones and drops some. V, J and clone size reflect that table, while D and trimming were determined from the DNA. The repertoire holds about 120,000 clones, over 70% seen once, with 3.8% in the top ten. The sample belongs to a study of blood T cell repertoires in COVID-19. Study-wide background: Samples representing acute and convalescent COVID-19 were sourced from the United States, Italy and Spain. PBMCs, B-cell-depleted T cells, or T cells were the source of the cDNA or gDNA that made up the material.

This CDR3 spans 16 amino acids. Germline CDR1 and CDR2: LGHNA and YNFKEQ. The V gene lost 1 base and the J gene lost 0 bases, with 10 bases spanning the gap. The rearrangement joins TRBV4-2 to TRBJ1-3; D is ambiguous. Input material: peripheral blood. This TCR was sampled from a woman between 50 and 59 years old with acute or convalescent COVID-19. The CDR3 reads CASSQVRVTSGNTIYF. CDR3 in DNA: TGTGCCAGCAGCCAAGTCCGGGTCACCTCTGGAAACACCATATATTTT.